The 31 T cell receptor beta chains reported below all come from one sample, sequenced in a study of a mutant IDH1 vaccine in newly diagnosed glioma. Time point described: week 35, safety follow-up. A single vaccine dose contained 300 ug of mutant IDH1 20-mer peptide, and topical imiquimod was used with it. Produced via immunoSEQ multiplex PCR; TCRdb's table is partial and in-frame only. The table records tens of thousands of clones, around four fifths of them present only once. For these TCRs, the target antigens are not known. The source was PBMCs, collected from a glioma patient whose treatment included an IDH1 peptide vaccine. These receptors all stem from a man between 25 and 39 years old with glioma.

The chain's CDR3 is CASSLDRETQYF. CDR3 nucleotide sequence: TGTGCCAGCAGCTTGGATCGGGAGACCCAGTACTTC. J is TRBJ2-5 and V is TRBV5-6; D not resolved. Germline CDR1 SGHDT, CDR2 YYEEEE. The CDR3 runs to 12 residues. V was pared by 0 bases and J by 5 bases, with 5 bases between.

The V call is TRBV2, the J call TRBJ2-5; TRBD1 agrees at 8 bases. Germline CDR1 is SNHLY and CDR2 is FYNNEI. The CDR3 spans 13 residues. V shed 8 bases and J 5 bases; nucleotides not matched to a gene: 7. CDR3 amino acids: CASYRGYGETQYF. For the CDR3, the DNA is TGTGCCAGCTACAGGGGGTATGGCGAGACCCAGTACTTC.

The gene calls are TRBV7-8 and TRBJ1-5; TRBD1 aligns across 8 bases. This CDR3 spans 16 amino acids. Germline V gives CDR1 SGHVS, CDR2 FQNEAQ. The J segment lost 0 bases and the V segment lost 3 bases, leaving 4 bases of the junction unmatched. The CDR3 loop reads CASSFGTGYSNQPQHF. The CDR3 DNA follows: TGTGCCAGCAGCTTCGGGACAGGCTATAGCAATCAGCCCCAGCATTTT.

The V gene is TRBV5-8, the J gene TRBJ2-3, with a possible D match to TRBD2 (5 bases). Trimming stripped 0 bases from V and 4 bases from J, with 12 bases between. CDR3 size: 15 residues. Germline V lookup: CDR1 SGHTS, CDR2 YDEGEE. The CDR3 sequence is CASSLGPGNSDTQYF. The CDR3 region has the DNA TGTGCCAGCAGCTTGGGTCCCGGGAATTCAGATACGCAGTATTTT. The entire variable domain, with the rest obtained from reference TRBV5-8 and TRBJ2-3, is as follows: EAGVTQSPTHLIKTRGQQATLRCSPISGHTSVYWYQQALGLGLQFLLWYDEGEERNRGNFPPRFSGRQFPNYSSELNVNALELEDSALYLCASSLGPGNSDTQYFGPGTRLTVL.

The CDR3 here is CASSRTGAYEQYF. The CDR3 nucleotides read TGTGCCAGCAGCCGGACGGGAGCCTACGAGCAGTACTTC. The chain joins TRBV11-3 to TRBJ2-7; D possibly corresponds to TRBD2 (6 bases). V lost 5 bases to trimming and J lost 2 bases, with 10 bases between them. This CDR3 is built from 13 residues. CDR1 is SGHNT and CDR2 is YENEEA in the germline V gene.

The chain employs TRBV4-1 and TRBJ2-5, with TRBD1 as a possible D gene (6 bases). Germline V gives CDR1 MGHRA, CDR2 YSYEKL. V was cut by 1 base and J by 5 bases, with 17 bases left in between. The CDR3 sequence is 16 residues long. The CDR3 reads CASSQGGLRVLETQYF. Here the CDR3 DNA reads TGCGCCAGCAGCCAAGGGGGGCTTCGTGTCCTCGAGACCCAGTACTTC.

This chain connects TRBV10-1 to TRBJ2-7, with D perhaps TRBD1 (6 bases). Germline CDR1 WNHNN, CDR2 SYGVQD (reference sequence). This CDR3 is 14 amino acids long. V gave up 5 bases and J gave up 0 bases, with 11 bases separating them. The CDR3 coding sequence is TGCGCCAGCAGTCAGGACAGTTCCTCCTACGAGCAGTACTTC. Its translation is CASSQDSSSYEQYF.

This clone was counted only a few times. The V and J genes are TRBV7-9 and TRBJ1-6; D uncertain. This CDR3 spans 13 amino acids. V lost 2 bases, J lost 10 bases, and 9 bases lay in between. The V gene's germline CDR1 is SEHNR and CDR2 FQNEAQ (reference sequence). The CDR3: CASSLRSNSPLHF. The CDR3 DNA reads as TGTGCCAGCAGCTTAAGAAGTAACTCACCCCTCCACTTT.

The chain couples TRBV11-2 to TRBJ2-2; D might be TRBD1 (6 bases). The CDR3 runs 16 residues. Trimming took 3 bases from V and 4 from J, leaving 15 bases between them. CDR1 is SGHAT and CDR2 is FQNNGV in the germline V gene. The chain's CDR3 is CASSFPRGGSTGELFF. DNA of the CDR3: TGTGCCAGCAGCTTCCCCAGGGGTGGGAGCACCGGGGAGCTGTTTTTT.

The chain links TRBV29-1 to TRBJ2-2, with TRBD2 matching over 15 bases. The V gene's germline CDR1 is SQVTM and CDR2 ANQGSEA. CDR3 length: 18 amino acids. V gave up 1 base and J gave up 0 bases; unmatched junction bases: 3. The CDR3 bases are TGCAGCGTTGAAGGGACTAGCGGGGGGGCGACGAACACCGGGGAGCTGTTTTTT. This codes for CSVEGTSGGATNTGELFF.

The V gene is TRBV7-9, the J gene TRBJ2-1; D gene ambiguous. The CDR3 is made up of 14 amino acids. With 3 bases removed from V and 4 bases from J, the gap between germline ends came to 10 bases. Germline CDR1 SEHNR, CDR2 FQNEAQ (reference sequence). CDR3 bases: TGTGCCAGCAGCTTTAACATGGGTTACAATGAGCAGTTCTTC. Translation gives CASSFNMGYNEQFF.

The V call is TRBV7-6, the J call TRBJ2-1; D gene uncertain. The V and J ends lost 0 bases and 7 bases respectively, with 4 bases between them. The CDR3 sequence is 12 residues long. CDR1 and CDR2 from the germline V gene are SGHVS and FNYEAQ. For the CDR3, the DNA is TGTGCCAGCAGCTTAGCTAAGAATGAGCAGTTCTTC. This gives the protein CASSLAKNEQFF.

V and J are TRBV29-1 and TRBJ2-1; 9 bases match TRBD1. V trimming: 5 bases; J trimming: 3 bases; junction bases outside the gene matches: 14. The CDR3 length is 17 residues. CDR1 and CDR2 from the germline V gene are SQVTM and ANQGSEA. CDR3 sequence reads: CSVISGPQGAFYNEQFF. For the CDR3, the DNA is TGCAGCGTTATTTCTGGCCCACAGGGGGCCTTCTACAATGAGCAGTTCTTC.

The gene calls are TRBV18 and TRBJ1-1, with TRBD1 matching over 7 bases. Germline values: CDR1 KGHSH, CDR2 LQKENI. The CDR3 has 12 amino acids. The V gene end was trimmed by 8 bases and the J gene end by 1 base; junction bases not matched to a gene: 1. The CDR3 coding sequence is TGTGCCAGCCGGGACAGGAACACTGAAGCTTTCTTT. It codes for CASRDRNTEAFF.

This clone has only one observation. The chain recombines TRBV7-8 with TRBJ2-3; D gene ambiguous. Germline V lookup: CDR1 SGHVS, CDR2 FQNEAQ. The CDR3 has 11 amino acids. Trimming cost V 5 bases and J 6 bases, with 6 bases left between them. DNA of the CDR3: TGTGCCAGCAGCCCAGTTGATACGCAGTATTTT. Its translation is CASSPVDTQYF.

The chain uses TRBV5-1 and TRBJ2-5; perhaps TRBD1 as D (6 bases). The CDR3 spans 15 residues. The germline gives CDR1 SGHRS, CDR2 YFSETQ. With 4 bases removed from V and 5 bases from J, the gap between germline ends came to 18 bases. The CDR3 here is CASSQRADSGETQYF. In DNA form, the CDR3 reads TGCGCCAGCAGCCAACGTGCGGACAGTGGGGAGACCCAGTACTTC.

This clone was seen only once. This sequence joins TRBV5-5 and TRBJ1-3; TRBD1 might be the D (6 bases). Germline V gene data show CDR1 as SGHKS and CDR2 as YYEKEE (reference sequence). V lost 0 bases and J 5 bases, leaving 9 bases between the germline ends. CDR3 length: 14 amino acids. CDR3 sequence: CASSLETGRNTIYF. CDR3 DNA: TGTGCCAGCAGCTTGGAGACAGGACGAAACACCATATATTTT. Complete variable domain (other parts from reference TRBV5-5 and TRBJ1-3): DAGVTQSPTHLIKTRGQQVTLRCSPISGHKSVSWYQQVLGQGPQFIFQYYEKEERGRGNFPDRFSARQFPNYSSELNVNALLLGDSALYLCASSLETGRNTIYFGEGSWLTVV.

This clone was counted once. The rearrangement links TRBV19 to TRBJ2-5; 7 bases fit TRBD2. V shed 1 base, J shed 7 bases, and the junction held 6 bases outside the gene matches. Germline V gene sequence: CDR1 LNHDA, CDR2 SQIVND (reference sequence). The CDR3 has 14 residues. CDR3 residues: CASSIGEGRWTQYF. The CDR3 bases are TGTGCCAGTAGTATAGGGGAGGGGCGGTGGACCCAGTACTTC.

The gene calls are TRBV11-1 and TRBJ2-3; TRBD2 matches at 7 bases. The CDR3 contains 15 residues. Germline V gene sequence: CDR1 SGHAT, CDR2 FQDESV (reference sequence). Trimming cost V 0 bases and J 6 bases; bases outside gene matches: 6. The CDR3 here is CASSLAQNSGDTQYF. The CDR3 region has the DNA TGTGCCAGCAGCTTAGCGCAAAATAGCGGGGATACGCAGTATTTT.

In DNA, the CDR3 is TGTGCCAGTAGTATAGGTCGCAGCGGGGAGACCCAGTACTTC. Its protein is CASSIGRSGETQYF. The V call is TRBV19, the J call TRBJ2-5; maybe TRBD2 (6 bases). The germline V gene has CDR1 LNHDA and CDR2 SQIVND (reference sequence). V lost 1 base and J 5 bases, leaving 11 bases between the germline ends. The CDR3 consists of 14 residues.

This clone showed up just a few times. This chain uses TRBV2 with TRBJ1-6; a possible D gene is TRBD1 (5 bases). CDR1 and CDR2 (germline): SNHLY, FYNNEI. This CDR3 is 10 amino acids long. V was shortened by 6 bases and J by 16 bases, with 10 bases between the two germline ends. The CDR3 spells CASRWGLLHF. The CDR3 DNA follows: TGTGCCAGCAGGTGGGGCCTACTCCACTTT.

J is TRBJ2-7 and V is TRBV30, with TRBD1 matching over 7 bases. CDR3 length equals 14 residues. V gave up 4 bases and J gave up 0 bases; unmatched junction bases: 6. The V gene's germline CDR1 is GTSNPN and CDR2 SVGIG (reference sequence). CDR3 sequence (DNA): TGTGCCTGGACCTGGGGACAGCTCTCCTACGAGCAGTACTTC. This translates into CAWTWGQLSYEQYF.

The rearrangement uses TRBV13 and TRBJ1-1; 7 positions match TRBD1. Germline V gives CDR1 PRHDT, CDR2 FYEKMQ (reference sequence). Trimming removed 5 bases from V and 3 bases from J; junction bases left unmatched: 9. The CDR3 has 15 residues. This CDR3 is CASSARQGPDTEAFF. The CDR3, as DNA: TGTGCCAGCAGCGCAAGACAGGGTCCGGACACTGAAGCTTTCTTT.

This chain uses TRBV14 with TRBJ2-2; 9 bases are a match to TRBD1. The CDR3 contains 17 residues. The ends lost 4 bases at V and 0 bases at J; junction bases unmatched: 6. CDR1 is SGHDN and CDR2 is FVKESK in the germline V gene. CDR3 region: CASSRYRGLTNTGELFF. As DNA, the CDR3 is TGTGCCAGCAGCCGCTACAGGGGGCTCACGAACACCGGGGAGCTGTTTTTT. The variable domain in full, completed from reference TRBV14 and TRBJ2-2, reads EAGVTQFPSHSVIEKGQTVTLRCDPISGHDNLYWYRRVMGKEIKFLLHFVKESKQDESGMPNNRFLAERTGGTYSTLKVQPAELEDSGVYFCASSRYRGLTNTGELFFGEGSRLTVL.

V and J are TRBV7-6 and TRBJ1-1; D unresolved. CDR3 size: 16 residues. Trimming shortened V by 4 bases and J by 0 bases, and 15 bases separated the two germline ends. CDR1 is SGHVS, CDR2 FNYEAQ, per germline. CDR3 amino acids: CASSSFQAEVNTEAFF. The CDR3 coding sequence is TGTGCCAGCAGCTCTTTCCAGGCAGAGGTGAACACTGAAGCTTTCTTT.

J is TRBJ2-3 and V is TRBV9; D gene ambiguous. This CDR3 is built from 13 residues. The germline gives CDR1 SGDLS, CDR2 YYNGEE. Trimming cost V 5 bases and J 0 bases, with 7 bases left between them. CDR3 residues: CASSGVSTDTQYF. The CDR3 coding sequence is TGTGCCAGCAGTGGTGTAAGCACAGATACGCAGTATTTT. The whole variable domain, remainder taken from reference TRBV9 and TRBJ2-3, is DSGVTQTPKHLITATGQRVTLRCSPRSGDLSVYWYQQSLDQGLQFLIQYYNGEERAKGNILERFSAQQFPDLHSELNLSSLELGDSALYFCASSGVSTDTQYFGPGTRLTVL.

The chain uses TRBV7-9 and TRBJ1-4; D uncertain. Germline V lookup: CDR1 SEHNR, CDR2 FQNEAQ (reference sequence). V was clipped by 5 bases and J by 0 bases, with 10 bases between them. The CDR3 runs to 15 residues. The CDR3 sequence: CASSINRATNEKLFF. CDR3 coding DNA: TGTGCCAGCAGCATTAACAGAGCAACTAATGAAAAACTGTTTTTT.

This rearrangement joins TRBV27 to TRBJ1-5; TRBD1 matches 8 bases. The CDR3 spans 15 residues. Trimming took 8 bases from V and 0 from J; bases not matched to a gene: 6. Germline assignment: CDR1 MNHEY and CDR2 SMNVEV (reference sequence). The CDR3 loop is CASAPDRVSNQPQHF. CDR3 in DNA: TGTGCCAGCGCCCCGGACAGGGTTAGCAATCAGCCCCAGCATTTT.

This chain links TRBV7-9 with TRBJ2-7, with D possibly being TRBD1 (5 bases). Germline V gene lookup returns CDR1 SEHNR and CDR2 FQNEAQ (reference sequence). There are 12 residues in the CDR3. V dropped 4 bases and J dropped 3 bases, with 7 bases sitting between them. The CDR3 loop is CASSSGLYEQYF. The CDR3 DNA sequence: TGTGCCAGCAGCTCAGGGCTCTACGAGCAGTACTTC. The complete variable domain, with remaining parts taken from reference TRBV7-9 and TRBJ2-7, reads DTGVSQNPRHKITKRGQNVTFRCDPISEHNRLYWYRQTLGQGPEFLTYFQNEAQLEKSRLLSDRFSAERPKGSFSTLEIQRTEQGDSAMYLCASSSGLYEQYFGPGTRLTVT.

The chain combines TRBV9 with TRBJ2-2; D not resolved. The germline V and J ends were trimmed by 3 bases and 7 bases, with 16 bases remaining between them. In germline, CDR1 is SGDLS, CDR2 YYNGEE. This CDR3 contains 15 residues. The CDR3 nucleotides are TGTGCCAGCAGCGCCAGAACCGTCCAGTACGGGGAGCTGTTTTTT. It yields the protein CASSARTVQYGELFF.

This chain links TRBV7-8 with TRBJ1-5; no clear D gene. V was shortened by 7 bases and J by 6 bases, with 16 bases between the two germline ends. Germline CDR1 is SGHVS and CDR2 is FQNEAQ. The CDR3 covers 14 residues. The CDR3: CASTPTGRGQPQHF. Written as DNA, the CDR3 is TGTGCCAGCACCCCAACCGGGCGCGGTCAGCCCCAGCATTTT.